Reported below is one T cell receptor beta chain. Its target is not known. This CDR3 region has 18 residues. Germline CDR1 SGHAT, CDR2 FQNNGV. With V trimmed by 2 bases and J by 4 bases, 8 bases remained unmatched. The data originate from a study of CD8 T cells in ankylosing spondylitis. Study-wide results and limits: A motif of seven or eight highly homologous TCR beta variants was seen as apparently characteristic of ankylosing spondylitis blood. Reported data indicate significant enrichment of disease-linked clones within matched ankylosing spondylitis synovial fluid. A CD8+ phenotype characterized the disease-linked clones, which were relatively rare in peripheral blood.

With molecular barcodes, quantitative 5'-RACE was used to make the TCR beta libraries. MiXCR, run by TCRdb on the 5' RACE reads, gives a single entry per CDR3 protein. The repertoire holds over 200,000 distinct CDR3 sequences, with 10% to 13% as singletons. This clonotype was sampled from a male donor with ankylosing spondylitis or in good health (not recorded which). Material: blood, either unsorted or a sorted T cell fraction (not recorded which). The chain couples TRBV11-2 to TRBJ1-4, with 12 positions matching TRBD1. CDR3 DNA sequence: TGTGCCAGCAGCTTAACCCCGGGACAGGGGGCTATTAATGAAAAACTGTTTTTT. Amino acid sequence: CASSLTPGQGAINEKLFF.